The T cell receptor (beta chain) under discussion was sequenced for a study of shared clonotypes between healthy human individuals. Across the whole study: Three CD4 naive, three CD4 memory, two CD8 naive and one CD8 memory plate were used per donor.

TCRdb's table, derived via immunoSEQ multiplex PCR, lists solely in-frame clones and lacks some. The sample has over a million clones; nearly 99% are singletons. The donor population consisted of healthy HIV-negative adults with no recent acute infections or vaccinations. Concerning this clone itself: No antigen is known for it.

Broader study findings: The study found lower generation probabilities in non-shared clonotypes than in those shared by all four donors.

The TCR was taken from a man aged 25-45 years in good health. Sequenced input: naive CD4+ T cells sorted from blood. Subset noted: CD45RA+ positively selected.

The DNA for the CDR3 is TGTGCCAGCAGCGTGCTGGACACCTCCTACAATGAGCAGTTCTTC. This gives the protein CASSVLDTSYNEQFF. V usage is TRBV9 and J usage is TRBJ2-1; a weak D match, TRBD1 (5 bases). This CDR3 has 15 residues. Germline CDR1 and CDR2: SGDLS and YYNGEE. Trimming shortened V by 2 bases and J by 0 bases, and 9 bases separated the two germline ends.